The present T cell receptor beta chain was sequenced within a study of CD8 T cells in Susac syndrome. This clonotype was counted between two and nine times. RNA totalling about 0.5 to 1 ug underwent reverse transcription with random hexamers. One entry per CDR3 protein, called by TCRdb with MiXCR from the immunoSEQ multiplex PCR reads. Counted here are 250,000 to 300,000 distinct CDR3 sequences, roughly 84% occurring once; the ten biggest clones make up about 0.11%. The CDR3 runs 13 residues. V lost 3 bases and J lost 6, with 9 bases in between. The chain couples TRBV12-3 or TRBV12-4 to TRBJ2-1, with D possibly being TRBD1 (5 bases). Sequenced material: CD8+ T cells from PBMCs. The clonotype originates from a human donor with multiple sclerosis. The DNA of the CDR3 is TGTGCCAGCAGTTTCTCTAGGGGCAATGAGCAGTTCTTC. Translating it yields CASSFSRGNEQFF.